The clone carrying this TCR beta chain was seen repeatedly, ten times or more. This record belongs to a study of identical twins. Using its own MiXCR run on the 5' RACE reads, TCRdb lists one record per CDR3 protein. The sample shows some 690,000 distinct CDR3 sequences, 20% to 25% of them seen only once. Trimming left V 4 bases short and J 4 bases short, with 14 bases between. The V gene's germline CDR1 is SGHTA and CDR2 FQGNSA. This CDR3 region has 14 residues. These data are also associated with another study on T cells expressing NK-cell markers. That source adds: There were seven HCMV-seropositive donors and one seronegative donor among the eight sequenced. Restriction of sorting to alpha-beta TCR T cells was accomplished in several experiments using an anti-gamma-delta TCR antibody.

J is TRBJ2-7 and V is TRBV7-2; tentatively, D is TRBD1 or TRBD2 (6 bases each). The sequenced sample consisted of PBMCs. This clonotype was sampled from a woman aged 18-35 years in good health. The CDR3 region is CASSSEGGAYEQYF. DNA of the CDR3: TGTGCCAGCAGCTCGGAGGGGGGCGCATACGAGCAGTACTTC.